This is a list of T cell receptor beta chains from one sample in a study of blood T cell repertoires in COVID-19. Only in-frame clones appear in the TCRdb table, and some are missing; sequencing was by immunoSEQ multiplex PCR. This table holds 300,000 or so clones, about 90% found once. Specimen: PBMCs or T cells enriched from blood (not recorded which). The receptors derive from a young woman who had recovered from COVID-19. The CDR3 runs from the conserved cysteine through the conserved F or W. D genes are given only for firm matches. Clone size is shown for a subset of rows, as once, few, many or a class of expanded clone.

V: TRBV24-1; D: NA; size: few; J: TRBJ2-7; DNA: TGTGCCACCAGTGATTTGTTTAGACAGTACTTC; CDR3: CATSDLFRQYF
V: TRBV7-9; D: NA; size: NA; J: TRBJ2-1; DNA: TGTGCCAGCAGCTTAAGCGTGAGCTCCTACAATGAGCAGTTCTTC; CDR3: CASSLSVSSYNEQFF
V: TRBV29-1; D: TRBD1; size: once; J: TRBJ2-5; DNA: TGCAGCGTTACTCCCGTAAGGACAGGGGGCCAAGAGACCCAGTACTTC; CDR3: CSVTPVRTGGQETQYF
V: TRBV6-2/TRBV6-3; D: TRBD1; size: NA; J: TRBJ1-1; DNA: TGTGCCAGCAGTTACTGGGGCAGGGGGGCGAACACTGAAGCTTTCTTT; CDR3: CASSYWGRGANTEAFF
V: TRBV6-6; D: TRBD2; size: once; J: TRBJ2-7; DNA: TGTGCCAGCAGTTGGCTAGCGGGTGCGTACGAGCAGTACTTC; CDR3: CASSWLAGAYEQYF
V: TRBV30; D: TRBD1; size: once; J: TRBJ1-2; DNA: TGTGCCTGGGCCCCCGGACAGGGCAGAGGGGGCTACACCTTC; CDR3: CAWAPGQGRGGYTF
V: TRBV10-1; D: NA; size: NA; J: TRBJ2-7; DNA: TGCGCCAGCAGTGAGTCGATACAGGCGGCTTCCTACGAGCAGTACTTC; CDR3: CASSESIQAASYEQYF
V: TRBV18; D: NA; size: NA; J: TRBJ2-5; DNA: TGTGCCAGCTCAGTCGGGACGGGGGAGGAGACCCAGTACTTC; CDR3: CASSVGTGEETQYF
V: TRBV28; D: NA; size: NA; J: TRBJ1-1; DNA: TGTGCCAGCAGTTTTTTAGGACTTGAAGCTTTCTTT; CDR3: CASSFLGLEAFF
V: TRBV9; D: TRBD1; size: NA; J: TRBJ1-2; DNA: TGTGCCAGCAGCCCCGGGACAGGGGTTGGCTATGGCTACACCTTC; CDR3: CASSPGTGVGYGYTF
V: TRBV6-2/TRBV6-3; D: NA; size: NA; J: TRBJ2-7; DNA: TGTGCCAGCAGTTACCTGTCAGTCCCTTACGAGCAGTACTTC; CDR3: CASSYLSVPYEQYF
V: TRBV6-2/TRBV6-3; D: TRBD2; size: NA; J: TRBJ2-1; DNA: TGTGCCAGCAGTTACAAGGGACTAGCGCGGCCCAGCTCCTACAATGAGCAGTTCTTC; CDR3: CASSYKGLARPSSYNEQFF
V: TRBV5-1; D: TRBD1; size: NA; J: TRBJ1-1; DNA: TGCGCCAGCAGCTCAGGACAGGGGAACACTGAAGCTTTCTTT; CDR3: CASSSGQGNTEAFF
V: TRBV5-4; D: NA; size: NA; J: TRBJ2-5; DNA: TGTGCCAGCAGCGGATCGACTAGGCCAGAGACCCAGTACTTC; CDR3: CASSGSTRPETQYF
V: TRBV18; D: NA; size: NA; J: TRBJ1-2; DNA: TGTGCCAGCTCACCACCGGTGGATACCGCCTCAGGTGGTGGCTACACCTTC; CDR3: CASSPPVDTASGGGYTF
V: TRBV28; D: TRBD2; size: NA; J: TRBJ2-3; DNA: TGTGCCAGCAGTTTTCCGGCCCCATTCTCCGGGACTAGCGGCCTAAAGACAGATACGCAGTATTTT; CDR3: CASSFPAPFSGTSGLKTDTQYF
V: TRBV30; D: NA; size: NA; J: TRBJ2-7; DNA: TGTGCCTGGGACAGGAGCAGATACGAGCAGTACTTC; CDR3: CAWDRSRYEQYF
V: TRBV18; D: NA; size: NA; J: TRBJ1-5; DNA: TGTGCCAGCTCACTAGAGAATCAGCCCCAGCATTTT; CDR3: CASSLENQPQHF
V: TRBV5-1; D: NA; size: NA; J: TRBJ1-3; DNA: TGCGCCAGCAGCTCTTCGACGGGGATGGGAAACACCATATATTTT; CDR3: CASSSSTGMGNTIYF
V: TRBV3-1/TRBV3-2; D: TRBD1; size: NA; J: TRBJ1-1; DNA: TGTGCCAGCAGCCAAGTCCAGGGGGGCACTGAAGCTTTCTTT; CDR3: CASSQVQGGTEAFF
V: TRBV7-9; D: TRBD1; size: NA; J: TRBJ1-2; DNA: TGTGCCAGCAGCTTAGTCCTAGGCAGGGGGCAAGATGGCTACACCTTC; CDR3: CASSLVLGRGQDGYTF
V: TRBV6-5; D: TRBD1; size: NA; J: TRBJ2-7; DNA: TGTGCCAGCCGACAGGGATTCTACGAGCAGTACTTC; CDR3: CASRQGFYEQYF
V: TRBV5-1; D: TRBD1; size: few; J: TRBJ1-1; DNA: TGCGCCAGCAGCTCGGGACAGACCAACACTGAAGCTTTCTTT; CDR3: CASSSGQTNTEAFF
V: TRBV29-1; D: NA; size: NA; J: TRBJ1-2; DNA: TGCAGCGTTGCGGTGATAAACCCTGGCTATGGCTACACCTTC; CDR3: CSVAVINPGYGYTF
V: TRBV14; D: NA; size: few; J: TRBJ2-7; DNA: TGTGCCAGCAGCCAAGCGGGTTACGAGCAGTACTTC; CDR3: CASSQAGYEQYF
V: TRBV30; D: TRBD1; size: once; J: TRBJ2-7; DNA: TGTGCCTGGAGAGTCCTCGGACAGGGTATCATCTACGAGCAGTACTTC; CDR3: CAWRVLGQGIIYEQYF
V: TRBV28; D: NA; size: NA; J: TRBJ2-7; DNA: TGTGCCAGCAGTTTACGAGGGATGCCCTACGAGCAGTACTTC; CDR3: CASSLRGMPYEQYF
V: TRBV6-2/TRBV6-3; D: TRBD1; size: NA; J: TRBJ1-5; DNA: TGTGCCAGCAGCTTCGGACAGGGACCAGTGGCCCAGCATTTT; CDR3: CASSFGQGPVAQHF
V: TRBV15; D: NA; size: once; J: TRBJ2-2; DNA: TGTGCCACCACCCCCACTGATTACACCGGGGAGCTGTTTTTT; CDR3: CATTPTDYTGELFF
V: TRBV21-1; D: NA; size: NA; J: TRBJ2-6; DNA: TGTGCCAGCAACCCGCGTGCGGGGAATTCTGGGGCCAACGTCCTGACTTTC; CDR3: CASNPRAGNSGANVLTF
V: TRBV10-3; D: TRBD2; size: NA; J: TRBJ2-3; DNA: TGTGCCATCAGTCAGCGGGGGCGAGGAGATACGCAGTATTTT; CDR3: CAISQRGRGDTQYF
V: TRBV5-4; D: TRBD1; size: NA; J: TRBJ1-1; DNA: TGTGCCAGCAGCCTCCCTCGACAGGGTAGCGGGAACACTGAAGCTTTCTTT; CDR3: CASSLPRQGSGNTEAFF
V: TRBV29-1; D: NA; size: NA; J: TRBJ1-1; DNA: TGCAGCGTTGAGATACAGGGGAACACTGAAGCTTTCTTT; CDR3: CSVEIQGNTEAFF
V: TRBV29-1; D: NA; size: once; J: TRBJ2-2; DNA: TGCAGCGTTGTTCGAGACTATTACACCGGGGAGCTGTTTTTT; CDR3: CSVVRDYYTGELFF
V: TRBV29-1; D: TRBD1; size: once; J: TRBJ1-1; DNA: TGCAGCGTTGAAGGCGAGACAGGGGAAAGATCGATGAACACTGAAGCTTTCTTT; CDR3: CSVEGETGERSMNTEAFF
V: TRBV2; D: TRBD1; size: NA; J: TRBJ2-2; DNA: TGTGCCAGCAGGGCGGGGACAGGGAACACCGGGGAGCTGTTTTTT; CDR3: CASRAGTGNTGELFF
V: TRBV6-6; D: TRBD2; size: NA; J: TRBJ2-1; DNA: TGTGCCAGCAGTTATACTAGCGGGGGGAGATACAATGAGCAGTTCTTC; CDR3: CASSYTSGGRYNEQFF
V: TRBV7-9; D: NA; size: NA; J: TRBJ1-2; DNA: TGTGCCAGCAGCCCCCTCCGCGGAAACTATGGCTACACCTTC; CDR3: CASSPLRGNYGYTF
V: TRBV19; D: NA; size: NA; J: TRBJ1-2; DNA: TGTGCCAGTAGTATAGTCGGGCAGGGCCCTGGCTACACCTTC; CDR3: CASSIVGQGPGYTF
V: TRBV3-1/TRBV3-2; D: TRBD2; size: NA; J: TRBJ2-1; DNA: TGTGCCAGCAGCCATCGGCGGGGGGGCGTGTTCTTC; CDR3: CASSHRRGGVFF
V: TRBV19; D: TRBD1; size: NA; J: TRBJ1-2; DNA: TGTGCCAGTAGTCGGAGGGACAGGGGGTCCCCTGGCTACACCTTC; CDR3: CASSRRDRGSPGYTF
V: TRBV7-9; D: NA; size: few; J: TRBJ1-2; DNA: TGTGCCAGCAGGCCTATCCGGACAGAACCTGTGGATAACTATGGCTACACCTTC; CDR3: CASRPIRTEPVDNYGYTF
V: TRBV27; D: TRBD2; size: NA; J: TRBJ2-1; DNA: TGTGCCAGCAGCGCCCCACTAGCGGGGGCCTCCTACAATGAGCAGTTCTTC; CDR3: CASSAPLAGASYNEQFF
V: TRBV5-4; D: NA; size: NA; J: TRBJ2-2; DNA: TGTGCCAGCAGCGCGCCTTCTAGGGGTTTGGGCACCGGGGAGCTGTTTTTT; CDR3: CASSAPSRGLGTGELFF
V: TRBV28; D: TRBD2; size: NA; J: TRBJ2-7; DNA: TGTGCCAGCAGTTTATTCGCGGGGGGGCAAAACGAGCAGTACTTC; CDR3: CASSLFAGGQNEQYF
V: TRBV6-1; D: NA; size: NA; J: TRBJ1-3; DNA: TGTGCCAGCAGTGACCAGGGGAAGACTGGAAACACCATATATTTT; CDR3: CASSDQGKTGNTIYF
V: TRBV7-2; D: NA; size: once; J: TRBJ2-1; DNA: TGTGCCAGCAGCTTAAGGGACAACGATGAGCAGTTCTTC; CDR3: CASSLRDNDEQFF
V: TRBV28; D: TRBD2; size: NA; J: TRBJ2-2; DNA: TGTGCCAGCAGCCCCGGGACTAGCGGGGGGGCCCGGGGGGAGCTGTTTTTT; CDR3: CASSPGTSGGARGELFF
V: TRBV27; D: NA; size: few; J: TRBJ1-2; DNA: TGTGCCAGCAGATCTAACCTTAACTATGGCTACACCTTC; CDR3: CASRSNLNYGYTF
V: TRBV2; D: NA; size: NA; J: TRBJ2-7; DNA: TGTGCCAGCAACGGCAGGGCCTACGAGCAGTACTTC; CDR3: CASNGRAYEQYF
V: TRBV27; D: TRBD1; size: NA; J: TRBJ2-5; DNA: TGTGCCAGCACCCTCAGGGGGCCGGAGGGGACCCAGTACTTC; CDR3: CASTLRGPEGTQYF